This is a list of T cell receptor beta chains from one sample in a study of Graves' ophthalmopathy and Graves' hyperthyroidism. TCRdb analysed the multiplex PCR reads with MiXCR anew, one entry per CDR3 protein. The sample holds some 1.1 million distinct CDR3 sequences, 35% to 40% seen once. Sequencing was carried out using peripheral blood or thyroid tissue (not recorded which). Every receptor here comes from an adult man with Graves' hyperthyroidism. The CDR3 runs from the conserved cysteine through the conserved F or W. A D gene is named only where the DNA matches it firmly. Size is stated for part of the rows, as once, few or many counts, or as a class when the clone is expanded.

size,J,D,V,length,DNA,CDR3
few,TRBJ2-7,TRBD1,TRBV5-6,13,TGTGCCAGCAGCCCGGGGACAGGGACCGAGCAGTACTTC,CASSPGTGTEQYF
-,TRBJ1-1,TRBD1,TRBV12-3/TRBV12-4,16,TGTGCCAGCAGTCGGGACAGGGCGAGCGGGGGCACTGAAGCTTTCTTT,CASSRDRASGGTEAFF
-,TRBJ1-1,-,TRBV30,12,TGTGCCTGGAGTGTATCGGTCTCTGAAGCTTTCTTT,CAWSVSVSEAFF
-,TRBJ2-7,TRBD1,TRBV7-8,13,TGTGCTAGGGCCGGGACAGGGATCTACGAGCAGTACTTC,CARAGTGIYEQYF
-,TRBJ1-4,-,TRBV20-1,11,TGCAGTGCTCCAACTAATGAAAAACTGTTTTTT,CSAPTNEKLFF
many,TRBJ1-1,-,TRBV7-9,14,TGTGCCAGCAGTCATACGGGGGGACCCACTGAAGCTTTCTTT,CASSHTGGPTEAFF
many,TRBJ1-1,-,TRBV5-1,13,TGCGCCAGCGGCAGGGACCCGAACACTGAAGCTTTCTTT,CASGRDPNTEAFF
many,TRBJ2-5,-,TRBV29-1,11,TGCAGCGCCTTTCGTAAGGGGACCCAGTACTTC,CSAFRKGTQYF
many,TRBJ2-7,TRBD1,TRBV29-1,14,TGCAGCGTTGCGACAGGGCTCCCGACGAGCGAGCAGTACTTC,CSVATGLPTSEQYF
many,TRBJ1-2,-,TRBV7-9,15,TGTGCCAGCAGCGACGCGGGACGGAACAACTATGGCTACACCTTC,CASSDAGRNNYGYTF
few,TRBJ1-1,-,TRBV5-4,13,TGTGCCAGCAGCTCATCGGGGGACACTGAAGCTTTCTTT,CASSSSGDTEAFF
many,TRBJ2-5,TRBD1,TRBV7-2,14,TGTGCCAGCAGTAAAGACAGGGGGCGAGGGACCCAGTACTTC,CASSKDRGRGTQYF
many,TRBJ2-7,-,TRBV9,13,TGTGCCAGCAGCCGGGACCACAACTACGAGCAGTACTTC,CASSRDHNYEQYF
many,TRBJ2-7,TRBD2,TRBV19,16,TGTGCCAGTAGTATAAGACTAGCGGGTCTCTCCTACGAGCAGTACTTC,CASSIRLAGLSYEQYF
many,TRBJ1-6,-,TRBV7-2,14,TGTGCCAGCAGCACCGGGACGGCAAATTCACCCCTCCACTTT,CASSTGTANSPLHF
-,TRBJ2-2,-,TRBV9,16,TGTGCCAGCAGCGTAGAGGGGCGGTTGAGCACCGGGGAGCTGTTTTTT,CASSVEGRLSTGELFF
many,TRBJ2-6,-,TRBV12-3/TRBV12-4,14,TGTGCCACCACGCAGTCACAGTGGGCCAACGTCCTGACTTTC,CATTQSQWANVLTF
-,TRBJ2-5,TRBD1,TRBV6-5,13,TGTGCCAGCAGATACGACAGGGAAGAGACCCAGTACTTC,CASRYDREETQYF
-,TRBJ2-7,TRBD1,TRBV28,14,TGTGCCGGCAGGGAGACAGGGAACACCTACGAGCAGTACTTC,CAGRETGNTYEQYF
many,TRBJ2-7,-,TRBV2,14,TGTGCCAGCAAAGGACGGGTGAATTCTTACGAGCAGTACTTC,CASKGRVNSYEQYF
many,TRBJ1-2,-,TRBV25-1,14,TGTGCCAGCAGTGAGTTCGGTGTTGAGTGGGGCTACACCTTC,CASSEFGVEWGYTF
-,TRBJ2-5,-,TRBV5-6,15,TGTGCCAGCAGCGCCGTGGGACACTACCAAGAGACCCAGTACTTC,CASSAVGHYQETQYF
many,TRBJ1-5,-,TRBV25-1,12,TGTGCCACAAGCGAGGGCAATCAGCCCCAGCATTTT,CATSEGNQPQHF
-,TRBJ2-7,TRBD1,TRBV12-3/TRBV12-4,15,TGTGCCAGCAGTTCACGACAGGGCCCATCCTACGAGCAGTACTTC,CASSSRQGPSYEQYF
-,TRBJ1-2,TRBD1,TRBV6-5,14,TGTGCCAGCAGTATACAGGGGACCTTCTATGGCTACACCTTC,CASSIQGTFYGYTF
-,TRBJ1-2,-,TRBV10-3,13,TGTGCCATCAGCCGCGGGGCGTCGTCTGGCTACACCTTC,CAISRGASSGYTF